Each of the 20 T cell receptor beta chains below was sequenced from the same sample in a study of control samples from healthy donors and cancer patients. Clones were sequenced by immunoSEQ multiplex PCR, and TCRdb holds only the in-frame ones, with some missing. The data contain under 85,000 clones, roughly nine tenths of them singletons. The specimen was PBMCs. Every receptor here comes from a man between 60 and 70 years old with colorectal cancer.

The chain joins TRBV30 to TRBJ2-1; D unresolved. The germline CDR1 and CDR2 sequences are GTSNPN and SVGIG (reference sequence). The length of the CDR3 is 13 residues. V lost 2 bases and J lost 5, with 10 bases in between. CDR3 protein: CAWSLLVDNEQFF. In DNA, the CDR3 is TGTGCCTGGAGTCTACTTGTGGACAATGAGCAGTTCTTC.

The genes are TRBV28 and TRBJ2-5, with TRBD2 matching over 8 bases. Germline CDR1 and CDR2: MDHEN and SYDVKM. The CDR3 is made up of 16 amino acids. J was trimmed by 1 base and V by 6 bases; bases with no gene match: 10. CDR3 sequence reads: CASSPFGRGAQETQYF. CDR3 in DNA: TGTGCCAGCAGCCCATTCGGGCGGGGGGCCCAAGAGACCCAGTACTTC.

This chain joins TRBV11-2 and TRBJ1-3, with 8 bases aligning to TRBD1. V lost 4 bases to trimming and J lost 4 bases; unmatched junction nucleotides: 6. The CDR3 consists of 15 residues. Germline CDR1 is SGHAT and CDR2 is FQNNGV. CDR3 region: CASSSQGARGNTIYF. CDR3 sequence (DNA): TGTGCCAGCAGCTCCCAGGGGGCGCGGGGAAACACCATATATTTT.

This sequence joins TRBV7-9 and TRBJ2-1; TRBD1 is a possible D gene (5 bases). This CDR3 comprises 13 residues. V was clipped by 2 bases and J by 6 bases, with 8 bases between them. Germline V gene lookup returns CDR1 SEHNR and CDR2 FQNEAQ (reference sequence). CDR3 loop: CASSLQGSNEQFF. CDR3 nucleotide sequence: TGTGCCAGCAGCTTACAGGGAAGCAATGAGCAGTTCTTC.

This clone is a singleton in its sample. The chain recombines TRBV9 with TRBJ2-1; D is undetermined. The germline V gene encodes CDR1 SGDLS and CDR2 YYNGEE. Deletions cut 3 bases from V and 4 bases from J, with 5 bases between. The CDR3 is made up of 12 amino acids. In nucleotides, the CDR3 is TGTGCCAGCAGCGCCCAGTACAATGAGCAGTTCTTC. The encoded protein is CASSAQYNEQFF. The complete variable domain, with remaining parts taken from reference TRBV9 and TRBJ2-1, reads DSGVTQTPKHLITATGQRVTLRCSPRSGDLSVYWYQQSLDQGLQFLIQYYNGEERAKGNILERFSAQQFPDLHSELNLSSLELGDSALYFCASSAQYNEQFFGPGTRLTVL.

This clone was detected a few times. The chain joins TRBV12-5 to TRBJ1-1; D uncertain. Trimming stripped 9 bases from V and 0 bases from J, with 11 bases between. The CDR3 totals 13 residues. Germline V gene data show CDR1 as LGHNT and CDR2 as FRNRAP. For the CDR3, the DNA is TGTGCTAGGATCCGCATGATGAACACTGAAGCTTTCTTT. Translating gives CARIRMMNTEAFF. The whole variable domain, filled in from reference TRBV12-5 and TRBJ1-1, reads DARVTQTPRHKVTEMGQEVTMRCQPILGHNTVFWYRQTMMQGLELLAYFRNRAPLDDSGMPKDRFSAEMPDATLATLKIQPSEPRDSAVYFCARIRMMNTEAFFGQGTRLTVV.

The rearrangement joins TRBV12-3 or TRBV12-4 to TRBJ1-2; no firm D call. The V end was cut by 2 bases, the J end by 11 bases, with 9 bases between. The CDR3 has 11 amino acids. The CDR3 region is CASSLYPTYTF. CDR3 nucleotides: TGTGCCAGCAGTTTATATCCTACATACACCTTC.

This clone came up once. The V gene is TRBV14, the J gene TRBJ1-2; D unresolved. The CDR3 has 14 amino acids. The V end was cut by 1 base, the J end by 2 bases, with 8 bases between. Germline CDR1 SGHDN, CDR2 FVKESK. The CDR3: CASSQGPLNYGYTF. In DNA, the CDR3 is TGTGCCAGCAGCCAAGGACCACTAAACTATGGCTACACCTTC.

This chain connects TRBV28 to TRBJ1-3, with 8 bases fitting TRBD1. The germline V gene has CDR1 MDHEN and CDR2 SYDVKM. The V and J ends lost 5 bases and 1 base, in that order; junction bases with no gene match: 10. The CDR3 spans 17 residues. The CDR3 sequence: CASSRYPGGLSGNTIYF. Here the CDR3 DNA reads TGTGCCAGCAGTCGCTACCCAGGGGGCTTATCTGGAAACACCATATATTTT.

The chain uses TRBV24-1 and TRBJ1-5, with 7 bases aligning to TRBD1. This CDR3 spans 16 amino acids. Germline V lookup: CDR1 KGHDR, CDR2 SFDVKD. V shed 9 bases and J 3 bases; nucleotides not matched to a gene: 13. CDR3 amino acids: CATPPGGTDSNQPQHF. CDR3 bases: TGTGCCACCCCCCCGGGAGGGACAGATTCCAATCAGCCCCAGCATTTT.

The chain couples TRBV5-4 to TRBJ2-1; D is ambiguous. Germline loops: CDR1 SGHNT, CDR2 YYREEE (reference sequence). V shed 0 bases and J shed 6 bases, with 10 bases lying between them. The CDR3 length is 14 residues. The CDR3 nucleotides are TGTGCCAGCAGCTTGGTGCCAGTTAGCAATGAGCAGTTCTTC. Translated: CASSLVPVSNEQFF.

The gene calls are TRBV2 and TRBJ2-1; a possible D gene is TRBD2 (7 bases). There are 15 residues in the CDR3. With 3 bases removed from V and 9 bases from J, the gap between germline ends came to 18 bases. Germline CDR1 and CDR2: SNHLY and FYNNEI. The CDR3 reads CASSERWGGQVEQFF. CDR3 DNA: TGTGCCAGCAGTGAGAGGTGGGGGGGGCAGGTTGAGCAGTTCTTC. Drawing the rest from reference TRBV2 and TRBJ2-1, the complete variable domain is EPEVTQTPSHQVTQMGQEVILRCVPISNHLYFYWYRQILGQKVEFLVSFYNNEISEKSEIFDDQFSVERPDGSNFTLKIRSTKLEDSAMYFCASSERWGGQVEQFFGPGTRLTVL.

This chain links TRBV5-1 with TRBJ2-7, with TRBD2 identical over 9 bases. J was trimmed by 2 bases and V by 4 bases; bases with no gene match: 7. Germline V gives CDR1 SGHRS, CDR2 YFSETQ. This CDR3 comprises 15 residues. DNA for the CDR3: TGCGCCAGCAGCCGGAGCGGGGGGCCCGCCTACGAGCAGTACTTC. It translates to CASSRSGGPAYEQYF.

CDR3 sequence reads: CASSVDRVYGYTF. As DNA, the CDR3 is TGTGCCAGCAGCGTCGACAGGGTCTATGGCTACACCTTC. The chain recombines TRBV11-3 with TRBJ1-2; 7 bases line up with TRBD1. Germline lookup yields CDR1 SGHNT and CDR2 YENEEA. The CDR3 has 13 amino acids. The V gene end was trimmed by 5 bases and the J gene end by 4 bases; junction bases not matched to a gene: 4. Based on the CDR3 plus reference TRBV11-3 and TRBJ1-2, the full variable domain is EAGVVQSPRYKIIEKKQPVAFWCNPISGHNTLYWYLQNLGQGPELLIRYENEEAVDDSQLPKDRFSAERLKGVDSTLKIQPAELGDSAVYLCASSVDRVYGYTFGSGTRLTVV.

The chain carries TRBV11-3 and TRBJ2-6, with 7 bases fitting TRBD2. The germline V gene encodes CDR1 SGHNT and CDR2 YENEEA. Trimming cost V 2 bases and J 0 bases; bases outside gene matches: 4. The CDR3 is made up of 17 amino acids. The CDR3 coding sequence is TGTGCCAGCAGCTTATTTACGGGGGGCTCTGGGGCCAACGTCCTGACTTTC. Protein: CASSLFTGGSGANVLTF.

This clone was recorded once. The chain has TRBV7-2 and TRBJ1-2; 7 bases align to TRBD1. The CDR3 is made up of 16 amino acids. Trimming cost V 4 bases and J 5 bases; bases outside gene matches: 13. In germline, CDR1 is SGHTA, CDR2 FQGNSA. The CDR3 here is CASSSSLGGGPYGYTF. The CDR3 DNA reads as TGTGCCAGCAGCTCTAGCTTAGGGGGCGGGCCGTATGGCTACACCTTC.

The CDR3 DNA sequence: TGTGCCAGCAGCCAAAGCCGGGACACGGCATTCTCTGGAAACACCATATATTTT. This gives the protein CASSQSRDTAFSGNTIYF. V gene TRBV7-9 combines with J gene TRBJ1-3, with TRBD1 as a possible D gene (6 bases). Germline assignment: CDR1 SEHNR and CDR2 FQNEAQ (reference sequence). Trimming pared 5 bases from V and 0 bases from J, leaving 20 bases between. This CDR3 is built from 18 residues.

In nucleotides, the CDR3 is TGTGCCTGGAATACTCCGGGGCCCCCCCGAGAGACCCAGTACTTC. This sequence encodes CAWNTPGPPRETQYF. The V gene is TRBV30, the J gene TRBJ2-5; D assignment may be TRBD1 or TRBD2 (5 bases each). The CDR3 is 15 amino acids. Trimming shortened V by 4 bases and J by 4 bases, and 19 bases separated the two germline ends. Looked up from germline, CDR1 is GTSNPN and CDR2 is SVGIG (reference sequence).

The chain employs TRBV7-5 and TRBJ2-7; TRBD1 is the table's D call, not checked against the DNA. TRBV7-5 is a listed pseudogene. The CDR3 contains 12 residues. CDR3 in amino acids: CARSVPGDEQYF. For the CDR3, the DNA is TGTGCCAGAAGCGTTCCAGGGGACGAGCAGTACTTC.

This chain connects TRBV2 to TRBJ2-1; 9 bases fit TRBD2. The CDR3 runs to 14 residues. The V segment lost 7 bases and the J segment 9 bases; nucleotides outside the gene matches: 10. Germline assignment: CDR1 SNHLY and CDR2 FYNNEI. Here the CDR3 DNA reads TGTGCCAGCAACCCACTGCGGGGGGGCAGTGAGCAGTTCTTC. Translation: CASNPLRGGSEQFF.